This TCR beta chain was documented in a study of metastatic and nonmetastatic thyroid tumors. There were no patients who had received any treatment before thyroid surgery. The germline V gene encodes CDR1 SGHKS and CDR2 YYEKEE (reference sequence). Deletions cut 2 bases from V and 3 bases from J, with 11 bases between. This CDR3 is built from 15 residues. This clone has ten or more counts. TCRdb re-called the PCR reads with MiXCR. Of about 35,000 clones in the sample, about 17% are singletons; the top ten hold approximately 5.6%. The sequenced sample consisted of blood. The chain links TRBV5-5 to TRBJ2-2; tentatively, D is TRBD1 or TRBD2 (6 bases each). The sequence was obtained from a male donor with papillary thyroid cancer or a benign thyroid nodule (not recorded which). Some clones in this sample may be carry-over from other donors' samples. The CDR3 is CASSLNRGHTGELFF. The CDR3 region has the DNA TGTGCCAGCAGCTTAAACCGGGGGCACACCGGGGAGCTGTTTTTT.